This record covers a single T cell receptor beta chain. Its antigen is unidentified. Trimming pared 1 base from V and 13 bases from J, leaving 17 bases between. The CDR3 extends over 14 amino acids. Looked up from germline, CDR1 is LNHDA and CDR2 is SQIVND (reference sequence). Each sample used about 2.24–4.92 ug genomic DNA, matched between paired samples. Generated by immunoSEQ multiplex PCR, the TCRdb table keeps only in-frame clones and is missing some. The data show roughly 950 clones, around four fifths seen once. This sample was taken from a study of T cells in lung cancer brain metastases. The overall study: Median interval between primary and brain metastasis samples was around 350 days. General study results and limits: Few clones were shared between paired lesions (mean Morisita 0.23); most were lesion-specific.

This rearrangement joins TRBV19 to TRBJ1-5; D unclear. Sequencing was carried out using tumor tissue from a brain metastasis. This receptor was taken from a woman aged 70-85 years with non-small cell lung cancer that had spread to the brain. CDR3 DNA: TGTGCCAGTAGTATAGGGAGTAGTATGACTTCACAGCATTTT. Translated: CASSIGSSMTSQHF.